These T cell receptor beta chains were read from a single sample in a study of Ad26.COV2.S vaccination and SARS-CoV-2 variants. Using immunoSEQ multiplex PCR, the repertoire was profiled, and TCRdb retains in-frame clones only, with some absent. This sample has about 320,000 clones, with roughly 90% found just once. Source: peripheral blood, taken in a trial of Ad26.COV2.S vaccine versus placebo. The source is a person aged 18-60 years who received the Ad26.COV2.S COVID-19 vaccine or a placebo. CDR3s include the opening cysteine and the closing phenylalanine or tryptophan. The order of the fields is CDR3 protein, CDR3 DNA, J gene, V gene, clone size, D gene. The D gene is left open where the match is weak. Clone sizes are given selectively: once, few, many, or a class where the clone is expanded.

CDR3aa: CASSVGSGGGKLFF
CDR3nt: TGTGCCAGCAGCGTAGGGTCGGGGGGAGGAAAACTGTTTTTT
j_gene: TRBJ1-4
v_gene: TRBV9
abundance: NA
d_gene: NA

CDR3aa: CSVPGTGGEAFF
CDR3nt: TGCAGCGTGCCCGGGACAGGAGGTGAAGCTTTCTTT
j_gene: TRBJ1-1
v_gene: TRBV29-1
abundance: NA
d_gene: TRBD1

CDR3aa: CASSKMGALKNLGEKLFF
CDR3nt: TGTGCCAGCAGCAAAATGGGGGCCCTTAAAAACCTAGGTGAAAAACTGTTTTTT
j_gene: TRBJ1-4
v_gene: TRBV2
abundance: once
d_gene: NA

CDR3aa: CSGYAGGAGGYTF
CDR3nt: TGCAGCGGCTATGCAGGGGGCGCGGGGGGCTACACCTTC
j_gene: TRBJ1-2
v_gene: TRBV29-1
abundance: NA
d_gene: TRBD1

CDR3aa: CASSLEGSINQPQHF
CDR3nt: TGTGCCAGCAGCTTGGAAGGCAGCATAAATCAGCCCCAGCATTTT
j_gene: TRBJ1-5
v_gene: TRBV5-5
abundance: NA
d_gene: NA

CDR3aa: CASSFAGPEAFF
CDR3nt: TGTGCCAGCAGCTTCGCGGGGCCTGAAGCTTTCTTT
j_gene: TRBJ1-1
v_gene: TRBV7-8
abundance: NA
d_gene: NA

CDR3aa: CASNPGQGLNGYTF
CDR3nt: TGTGCCAGCAATCCCGGACAGGGACTCAATGGCTACACCTTC
j_gene: TRBJ1-2
v_gene: TRBV27
abundance: NA
d_gene: TRBD1

CDR3aa: CASSLFRGLADTQYF
CDR3nt: TGTGCCAGCAGTTTATTTCGGGGGCTGGCAGATACGCAGTATTTT
j_gene: TRBJ2-3
v_gene: TRBV27
abundance: NA
d_gene: NA

CDR3aa: CASSPGGSILETQYF
CDR3nt: TGCGCCAGCAGCCCGGGAGGGTCCATTCTGGAGACCCAGTACTTC
j_gene: TRBJ2-5
v_gene: TRBV5-1
abundance: NA
d_gene: TRBD2

CDR3aa: CASSFLLGDGNTQYF
CDR3nt: TGTGCCAGCAGCTTCCTCCTCGGAGATGGAAATACGCAGTATTTT
j_gene: TRBJ2-3
v_gene: TRBV11-2
abundance: NA
d_gene: NA

CDR3aa: CASSYQGKGYTF
CDR3nt: TGTGCCAGCAGTTATCAAGGAAAAGGCTACACCTTC
j_gene: TRBJ1-2
v_gene: TRBV28
abundance: NA
d_gene: NA

CDR3aa: CASSFSAGESGEQFF
CDR3nt: TGTGCCAGCAGCTTTTCAGCGGGAGAAAGTGGTGAGCAGTTCTTC
j_gene: TRBJ2-1
v_gene: TRBV9
abundance: NA
d_gene: TRBD2

CDR3aa: CAISVEVSGNTIYF
CDR3nt: TGTGCCATCAGTGTTGAAGTCTCTGGAAACACCATATATTTT
j_gene: TRBJ1-3
v_gene: TRBV10-3
abundance: NA
d_gene: NA

CDR3aa: CASSQAVGSYNEQFF
CDR3nt: TGCGCCAGCAGCCAAGCGGTAGGGTCCTACAATGAGCAGTTCTTC
j_gene: TRBJ2-1
v_gene: TRBV4-3
abundance: once
d_gene: NA

CDR3aa: CASSLAGPGGEAFF
CDR3nt: TGTGCCAGCAGCTTGGCGGGACCGGGGGGTGAAGCTTTCTTT
j_gene: TRBJ1-1
v_gene: TRBV5-4
abundance: NA
d_gene: NA

CDR3aa: CASPSGSSYNSPLHF
CDR3nt: TGTGCCAGCCCTTCTGGGAGCTCCTATAATTCACCCCTCCACTTT
j_gene: TRBJ1-6
v_gene: TRBV6-5
abundance: NA
d_gene: NA

CDR3aa: CASSETASEGNTQYF
CDR3nt: TGTGCCAGCAGTGAAACGGCTAGCGAAGGTAATACGCAGTATTTT
j_gene: TRBJ2-3
v_gene: TRBV2
abundance: NA
d_gene: NA

CDR3aa: CASSLRRTTNEKLFF
CDR3nt: TGTGCCAGCAGCTTACGCAGAACAACTAATGAAAAACTGTTTTTT
j_gene: TRBJ1-4
v_gene: TRBV5-8
abundance: NA
d_gene: NA

CDR3aa: CASSWKDTGELFF
CDR3nt: TGTGCCAGCAGCTGGAAGGACACCGGGGAGCTGTTTTTT
j_gene: TRBJ2-2
v_gene: TRBV7-6
abundance: NA
d_gene: NA

CDR3aa: CASSPNTGELFF
CDR3nt: TGTGCCAGCAGTCCGAACACCGGGGAGCTGTTTTTT
j_gene: TRBJ2-2
v_gene: TRBV6-5
abundance: NA
d_gene: NA

CDR3aa: CAISDDLGEGPSSYEQYF
CDR3nt: TGTGCCATCAGTGATGACCTGGGGGAGGGGCCGAGCTCCTACGAGCAGTACTTC
j_gene: TRBJ2-7
v_gene: TRBV10-3
abundance: NA
d_gene: TRBD2

CDR3aa: CASSPSRSRNTEAFF
CDR3nt: TGCGCCAGCAGCCCCTCCCGTAGTCGAAACACTGAAGCTTTCTTT
j_gene: TRBJ1-1
v_gene: TRBV4-3
abundance: once
d_gene: NA

CDR3aa: CSVAQGANGYTF
CDR3nt: TGCAGCGTTGCACAGGGGGCTAATGGCTACACCTTC
j_gene: TRBJ1-2
v_gene: TRBV29-1
abundance: NA
d_gene: TRBD1

CDR3aa: CASSLFLYSGSSYEQYF
CDR3nt: TGTGCCAGCAGCTTGTTCCTCTACAGCGGAAGCTCCTACGAGCAGTACTTC
j_gene: TRBJ2-7
v_gene: TRBV5-8
abundance: NA
d_gene: NA

CDR3aa: CSALELNGDYTF
CDR3nt: TGCAGCGCCCTAGAACTGAATGGGGACTACACCTTC
j_gene: TRBJ1-2
v_gene: TRBV29-1
abundance: NA
d_gene: NA

CDR3aa: CASSQSVTGGPQPQHF
CDR3nt: TGTGCCAGCAGCCAATCGGTGACAGGGGGTCCTCAGCCCCAGCATTTT
j_gene: TRBJ1-5
v_gene: TRBV16
abundance: NA
d_gene: TRBD1

CDR3aa: CASSFTGGSEAFF
CDR3nt: TGTGCCAGCAGCTTTACAGGGGGCTCGGAAGCTTTCTTT
j_gene: TRBJ1-1
v_gene: TRBV7-2
abundance: NA
d_gene: TRBD1